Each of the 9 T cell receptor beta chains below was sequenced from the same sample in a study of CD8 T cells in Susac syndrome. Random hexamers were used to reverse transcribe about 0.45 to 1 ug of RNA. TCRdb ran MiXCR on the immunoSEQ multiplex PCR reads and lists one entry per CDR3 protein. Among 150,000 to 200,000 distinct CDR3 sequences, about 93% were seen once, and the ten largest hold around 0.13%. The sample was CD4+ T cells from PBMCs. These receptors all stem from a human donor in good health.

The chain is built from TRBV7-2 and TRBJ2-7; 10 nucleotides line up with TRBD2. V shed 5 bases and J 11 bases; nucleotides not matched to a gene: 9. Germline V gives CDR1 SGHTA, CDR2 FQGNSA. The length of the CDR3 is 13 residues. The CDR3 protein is CASSPSPSGGEYF. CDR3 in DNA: TGTGCCAGCAGCCCCTCTCCTAGCGGGGGAGAGTACTTC.

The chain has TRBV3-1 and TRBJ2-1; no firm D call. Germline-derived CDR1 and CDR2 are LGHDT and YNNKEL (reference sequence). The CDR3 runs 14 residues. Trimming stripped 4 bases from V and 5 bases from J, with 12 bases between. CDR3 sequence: CASSRAPEDNEQFF. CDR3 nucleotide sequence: TGTGCCAGCAGCCGAGCCCCCGAAGACAATGAGCAGTTCTTC.

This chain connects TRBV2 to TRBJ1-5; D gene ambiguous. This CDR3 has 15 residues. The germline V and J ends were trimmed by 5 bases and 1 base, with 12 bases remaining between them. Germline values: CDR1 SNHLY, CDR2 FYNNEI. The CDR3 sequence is CASSWMVASNQPQHF. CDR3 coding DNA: TGTGCCAGCAGTTGGATGGTAGCCAGCAATCAGCCCCAGCATTTT.

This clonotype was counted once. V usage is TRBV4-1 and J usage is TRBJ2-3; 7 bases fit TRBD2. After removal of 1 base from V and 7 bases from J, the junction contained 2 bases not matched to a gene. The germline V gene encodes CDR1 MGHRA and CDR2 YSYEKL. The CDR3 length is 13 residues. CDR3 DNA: TGCGCCAGCAGCCAAGGGGAGGGGCATACGCAGTATTTT. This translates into CASSQGEGHTQYF.

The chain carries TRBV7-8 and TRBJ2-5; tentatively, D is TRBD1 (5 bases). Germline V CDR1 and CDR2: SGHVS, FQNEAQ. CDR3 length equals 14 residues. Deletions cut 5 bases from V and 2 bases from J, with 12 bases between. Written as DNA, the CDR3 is TGTGCCAGCAGCCCACAGGTCCCGCAAGAGACCCAGTACTTC. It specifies CASSPQVPQETQYF.

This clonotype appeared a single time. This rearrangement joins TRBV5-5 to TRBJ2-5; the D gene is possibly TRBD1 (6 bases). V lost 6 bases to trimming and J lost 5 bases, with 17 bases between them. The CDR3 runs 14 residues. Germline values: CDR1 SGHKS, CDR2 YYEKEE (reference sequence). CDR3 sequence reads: CASNQDSPEETQYF. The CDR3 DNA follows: TGTGCCAGCAACCAGGACAGCCCGGAGGAGACCCAGTACTTC.

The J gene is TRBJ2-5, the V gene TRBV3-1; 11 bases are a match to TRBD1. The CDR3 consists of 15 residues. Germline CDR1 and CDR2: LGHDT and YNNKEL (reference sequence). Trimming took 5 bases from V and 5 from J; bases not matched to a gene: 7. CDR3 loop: CASSVRTGGEETQYF. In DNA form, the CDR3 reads TGTGCCAGCAGCGTCCGGACAGGGGGCGAGGAGACCCAGTACTTC.

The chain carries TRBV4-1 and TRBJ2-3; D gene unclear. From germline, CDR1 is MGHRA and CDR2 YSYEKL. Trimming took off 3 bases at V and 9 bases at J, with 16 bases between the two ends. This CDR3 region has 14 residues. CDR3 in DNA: TGCGCCAGCAGCCAGGCTCGTACCACCGGGACGCAGTATTTT. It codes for CASSQARTTGTQYF.

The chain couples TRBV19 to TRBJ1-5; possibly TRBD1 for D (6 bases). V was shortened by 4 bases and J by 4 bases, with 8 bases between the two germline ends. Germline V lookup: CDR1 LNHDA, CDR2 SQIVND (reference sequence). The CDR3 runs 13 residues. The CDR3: CASSKGGNQPQHF. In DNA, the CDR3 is TGTGCCAGTAGTAAGGGGGGTAATCAGCCCCAGCATTTT.